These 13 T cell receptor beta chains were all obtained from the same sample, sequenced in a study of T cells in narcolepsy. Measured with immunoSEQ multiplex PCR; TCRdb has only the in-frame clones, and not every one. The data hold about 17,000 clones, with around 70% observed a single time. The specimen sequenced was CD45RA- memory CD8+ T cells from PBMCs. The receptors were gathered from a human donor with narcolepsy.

The CDR3 sequence is CASSQGGYEQYF. In nucleotides, the CDR3 is TGTGCCAGCAGCCAAGGGGGTTACGAGCAGTACTTC. The chain combines TRBV7-3 with TRBJ2-5; D is perhaps TRBD1 (6 bases). Matching the DNA end better, TRBJ2-7 makes the J call doubtful. Germline CDR1 is SGHTA and CDR2 is FQGTGA. The CDR3 has 12 residues.

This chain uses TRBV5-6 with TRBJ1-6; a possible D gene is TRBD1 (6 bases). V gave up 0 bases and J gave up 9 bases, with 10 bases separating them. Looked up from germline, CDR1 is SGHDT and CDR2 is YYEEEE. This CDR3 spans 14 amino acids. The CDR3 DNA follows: TGTGCCAGCAGCTTGGGGAGGGGGAGTTCACCCCTCCACTTT. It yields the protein CASSLGRGSSPLHF.

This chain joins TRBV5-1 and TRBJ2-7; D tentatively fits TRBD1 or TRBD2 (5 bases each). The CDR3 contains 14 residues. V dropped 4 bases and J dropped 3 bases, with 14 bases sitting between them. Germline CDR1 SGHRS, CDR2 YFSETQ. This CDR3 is CASSQSGTVYEQYF. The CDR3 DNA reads TGCGCCAGCAGCCAGTCCGGGACGGTCTACGAGCAGTACTTC.

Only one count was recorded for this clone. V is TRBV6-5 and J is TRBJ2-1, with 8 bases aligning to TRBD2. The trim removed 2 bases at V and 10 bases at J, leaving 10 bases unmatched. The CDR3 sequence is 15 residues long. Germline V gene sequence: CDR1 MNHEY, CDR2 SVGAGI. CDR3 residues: CASSYSPGGAREQFF. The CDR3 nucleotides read TGTGCCAGCAGTTACAGTCCGGGAGGGGCACGGGAGCAGTTCTTC.

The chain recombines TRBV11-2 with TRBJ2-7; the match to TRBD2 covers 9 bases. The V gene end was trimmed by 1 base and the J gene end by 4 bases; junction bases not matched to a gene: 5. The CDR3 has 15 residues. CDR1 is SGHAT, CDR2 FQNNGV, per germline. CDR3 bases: TGTGCCAGCAGCTTAGGGGCTAGCGGGATGTACGAGCAGTACTTC. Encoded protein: CASSLGASGMYEQYF.

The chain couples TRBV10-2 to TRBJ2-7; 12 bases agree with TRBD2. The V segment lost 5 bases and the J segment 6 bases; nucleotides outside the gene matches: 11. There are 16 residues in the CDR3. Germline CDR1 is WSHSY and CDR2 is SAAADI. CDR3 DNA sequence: TGCGCCAGCAGTAACATCATCGGACTAGCGGGACCCGAGCAGTACTTC. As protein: CASSNIIGLAGPEQYF.

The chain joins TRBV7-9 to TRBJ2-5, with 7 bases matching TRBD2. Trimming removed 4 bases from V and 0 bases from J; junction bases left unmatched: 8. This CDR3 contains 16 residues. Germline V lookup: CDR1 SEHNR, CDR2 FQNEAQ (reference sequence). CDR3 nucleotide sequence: TGTGCCAGCAGCTCTGGACTAGGGGAGTACCAAGAGACCCAGTACTTC. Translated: CASSSGLGEYQETQYF.

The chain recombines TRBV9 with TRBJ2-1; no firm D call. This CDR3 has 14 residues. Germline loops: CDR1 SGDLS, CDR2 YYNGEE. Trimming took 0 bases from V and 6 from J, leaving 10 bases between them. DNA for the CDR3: TGTGCCAGCAGCGTAGGTCCCGGAGCCAATGAGCAGTTCTTC. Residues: CASSVGPGANEQFF. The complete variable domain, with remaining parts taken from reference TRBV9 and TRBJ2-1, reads DSGVTQTPKHLITATGQRVTLRCSPRSGDLSVYWYQQSLDQGLQFLIQYYNGEERAKGNILERFSAQQFPDLHSELNLSSLELGDSALYFCASSVGPGANEQFFGPGTRLTVL.

The CDR3 DNA reads TGCGCCAGCAGCTTGGGAAGGGAGTATGTGACAGATACGCAGTATTTT. Its protein product is CASSLGREYVTDTQYF. The chain employs TRBV5-1 and TRBJ2-3, with TRBD2 as a possible D gene (5 bases). V shed 0 bases and J shed 3 bases, with 14 bases lying between them. Germline V lookup: CDR1 SGHRS, CDR2 YFSETQ. CDR3 size: 16 residues.

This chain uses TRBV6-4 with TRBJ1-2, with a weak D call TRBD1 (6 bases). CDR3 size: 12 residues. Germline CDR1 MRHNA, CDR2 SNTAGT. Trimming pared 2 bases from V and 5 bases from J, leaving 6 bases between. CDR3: CASSDRGYGYTF. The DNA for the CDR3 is TGTGCCAGCAGTGACAGGGGGTATGGCTACACCTTC.

The CDR3: CASSQEGNEQYF. CDR3 bases: TGCGCCAGCAGCCAAGAGGGGAACGAGCAGTACTTC. V and J are TRBV4-1 and TRBJ2-7; D ambiguous. V lost 0 bases and J lost 5, with 5 bases in between. CDR3 length: 12 amino acids. Germline loops: CDR1 MGHRA, CDR2 YSYEKL.

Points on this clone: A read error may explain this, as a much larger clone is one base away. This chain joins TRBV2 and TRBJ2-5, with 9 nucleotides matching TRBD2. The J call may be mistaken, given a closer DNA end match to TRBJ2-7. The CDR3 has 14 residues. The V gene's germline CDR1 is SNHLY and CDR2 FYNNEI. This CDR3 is CASRYSGSPYEQYF. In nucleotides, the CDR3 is TGTGCCAGCAGGTATAGCGGGAGCCCCTACGAGCAGTACTTC.

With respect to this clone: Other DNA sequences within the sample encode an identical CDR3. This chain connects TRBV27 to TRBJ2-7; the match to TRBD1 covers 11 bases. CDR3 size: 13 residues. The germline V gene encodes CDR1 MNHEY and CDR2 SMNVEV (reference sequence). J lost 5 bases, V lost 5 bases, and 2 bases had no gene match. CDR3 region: CASSEDRGHEQYF. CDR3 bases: TGTGCCAGCAGTGAGGACAGGGGGCACGAGCAGTACTTC.